This T cell receptor (beta chain) came from a study of shared clonotypes between healthy human individuals. Study-level findings and limits: In contrast to clonotypes shared by all four donors, non-shared clonotypes had lower generation probabilities.

Clones were sequenced by immunoSEQ multiplex PCR, and TCRdb holds only the in-frame ones, with some missing. The sample contains roughly 1 million clones, 65% to 75% of which appear only once. Naive CD45RA+ and memory CD45RA-negative subsets were split from CD4+ cells. This CDR3 comprises 15 residues. V gave up 7 bases and J gave up 4 bases, with 16 bases separating them. CDR1 MNHEY and CDR2 SMNVEV come from the germline V gene (reference sequence). Points on this clone: The target antigen is unknown.

Sequencing input: memory CD4+ T cells sorted from blood. The subset was: CD45RA-negative fraction. This sequence joins TRBV27 and TRBJ2-2, with D hard to call. The origin of this receptor is a young man in good health. CDR3 region: CASKTQTGSTGELFF. The CDR3 nucleotides read TGTGCCAGCAAGACCCAGACGGGTAGCACCGGGGAGCTGTTTTTT.